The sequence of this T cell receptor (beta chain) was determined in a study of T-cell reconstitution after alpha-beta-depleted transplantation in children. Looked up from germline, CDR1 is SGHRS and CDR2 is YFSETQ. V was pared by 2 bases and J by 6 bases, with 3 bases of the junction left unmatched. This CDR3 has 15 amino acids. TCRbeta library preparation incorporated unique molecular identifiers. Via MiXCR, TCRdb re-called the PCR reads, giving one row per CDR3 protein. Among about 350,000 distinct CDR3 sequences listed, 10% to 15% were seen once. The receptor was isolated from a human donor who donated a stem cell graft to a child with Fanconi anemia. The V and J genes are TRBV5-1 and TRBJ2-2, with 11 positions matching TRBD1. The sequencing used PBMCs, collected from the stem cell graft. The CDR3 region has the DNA TGCGCCAGCAGCTTTTCGGGACAGGGGGCCGGGGAGCTGTTTTTT. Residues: CASSFSGQGAGELFF.